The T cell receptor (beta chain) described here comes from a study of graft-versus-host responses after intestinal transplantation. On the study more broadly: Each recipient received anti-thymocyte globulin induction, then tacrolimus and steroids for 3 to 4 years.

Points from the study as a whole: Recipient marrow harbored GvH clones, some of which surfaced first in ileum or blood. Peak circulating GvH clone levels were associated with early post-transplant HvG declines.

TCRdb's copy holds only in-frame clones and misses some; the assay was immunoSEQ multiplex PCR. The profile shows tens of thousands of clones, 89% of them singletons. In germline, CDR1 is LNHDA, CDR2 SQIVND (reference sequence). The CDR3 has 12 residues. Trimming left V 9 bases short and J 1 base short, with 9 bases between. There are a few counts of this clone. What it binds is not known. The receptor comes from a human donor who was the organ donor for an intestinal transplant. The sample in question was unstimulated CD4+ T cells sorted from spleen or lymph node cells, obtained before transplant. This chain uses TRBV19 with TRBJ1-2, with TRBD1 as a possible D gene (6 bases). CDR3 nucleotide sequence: TGTGCCAGCCCCAGGGGTAACTATGGCTACACCTTC. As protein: CASPRGNYGYTF.